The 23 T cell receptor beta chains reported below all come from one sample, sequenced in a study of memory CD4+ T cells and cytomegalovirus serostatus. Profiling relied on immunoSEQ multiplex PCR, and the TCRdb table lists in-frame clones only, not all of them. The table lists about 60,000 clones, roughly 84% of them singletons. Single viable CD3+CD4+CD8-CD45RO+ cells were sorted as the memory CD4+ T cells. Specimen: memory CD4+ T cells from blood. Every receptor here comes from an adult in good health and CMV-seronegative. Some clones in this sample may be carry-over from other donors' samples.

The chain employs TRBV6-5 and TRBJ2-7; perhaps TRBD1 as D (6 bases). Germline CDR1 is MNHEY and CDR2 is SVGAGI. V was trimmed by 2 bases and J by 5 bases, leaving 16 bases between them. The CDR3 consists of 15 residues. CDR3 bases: TGTGCCAGCAGTTACGGGGGCGGAGGTCTCGACGAGCAGTACTTC. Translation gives CASSYGGGGLDEQYF.

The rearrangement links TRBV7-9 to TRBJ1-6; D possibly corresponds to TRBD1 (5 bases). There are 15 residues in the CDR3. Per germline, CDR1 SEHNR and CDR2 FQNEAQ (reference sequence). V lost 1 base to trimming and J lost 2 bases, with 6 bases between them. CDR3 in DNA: TGTGCCAGCAGCTTAGGGACACCCTATAATTCACCCCTCCACTTT. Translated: CASSLGTPYNSPLHF.

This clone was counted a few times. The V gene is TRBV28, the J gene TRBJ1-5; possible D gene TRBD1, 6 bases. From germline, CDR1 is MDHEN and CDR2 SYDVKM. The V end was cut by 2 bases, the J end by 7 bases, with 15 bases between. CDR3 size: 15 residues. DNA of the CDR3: TGTGCCAGCAGTTTAGGGGGGCGGGAATCGCAGCCCCAGCATTTT. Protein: CASSLGGRESQPQHF.

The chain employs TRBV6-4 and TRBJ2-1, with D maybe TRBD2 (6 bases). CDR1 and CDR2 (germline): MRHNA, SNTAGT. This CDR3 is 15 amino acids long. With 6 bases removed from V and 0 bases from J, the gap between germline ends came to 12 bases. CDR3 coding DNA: TGTGCCAGCAGCCGAGACGGGAGCTCCTACAATGAGCAGTTCTTC. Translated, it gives CASSRDGSSYNEQFF.

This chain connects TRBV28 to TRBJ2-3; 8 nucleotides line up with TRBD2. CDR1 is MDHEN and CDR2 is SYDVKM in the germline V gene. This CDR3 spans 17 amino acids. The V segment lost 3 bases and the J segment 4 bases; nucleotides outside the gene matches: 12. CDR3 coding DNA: TGTGCCAGCAGTTTTCAACGGTCGGGAGCGGGAGCAGATACGCAGTATTTT. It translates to CASSFQRSGAGADTQYF.

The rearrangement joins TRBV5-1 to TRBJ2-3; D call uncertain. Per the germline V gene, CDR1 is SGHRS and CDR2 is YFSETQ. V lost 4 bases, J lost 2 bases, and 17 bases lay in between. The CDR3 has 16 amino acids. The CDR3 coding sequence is TGCGCCAGCAGCCTTGGCCCCAGCGCCTACACAGATACGCAGTATTTT. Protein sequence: CASSLGPSAYTDTQYF. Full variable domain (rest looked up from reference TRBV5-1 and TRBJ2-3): KAGVTQTPRYLIKTRGQQVTLSCSPISGHRSVSWYQQTPGQGLQFLFEYFSETQRNKGNFPGRFSGRQFSNSRSEMNVSTLELGDSALYLCASSLGPSAYTDTQYFGPGTRLTVL.

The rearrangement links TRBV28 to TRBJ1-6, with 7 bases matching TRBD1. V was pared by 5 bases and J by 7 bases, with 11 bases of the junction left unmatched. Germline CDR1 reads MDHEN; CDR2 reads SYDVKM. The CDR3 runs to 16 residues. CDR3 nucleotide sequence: TGTGCCAGCAGTCCGCTAGGACAGGAGGACAATTCACCCCTCCACTTT. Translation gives CASSPLGQEDNSPLHF.

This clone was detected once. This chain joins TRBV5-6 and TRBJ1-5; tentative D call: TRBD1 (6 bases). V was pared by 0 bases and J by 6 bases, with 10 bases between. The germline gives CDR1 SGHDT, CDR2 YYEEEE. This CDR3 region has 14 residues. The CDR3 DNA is TGTGCCAGCAGCTTGGCGGGGGCGGTTCAGCCCCAGCATTTT. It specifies CASSLAGAVQPQHF.

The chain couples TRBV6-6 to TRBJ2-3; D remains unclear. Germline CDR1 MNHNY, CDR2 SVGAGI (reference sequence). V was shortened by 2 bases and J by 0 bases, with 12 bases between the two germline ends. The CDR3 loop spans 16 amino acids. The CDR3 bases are TGTGCCAGCAGTTACAAGGGCAGCAGAAGCACAGATACGCAGTATTTT. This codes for CASSYKGSRSTDTQYF.

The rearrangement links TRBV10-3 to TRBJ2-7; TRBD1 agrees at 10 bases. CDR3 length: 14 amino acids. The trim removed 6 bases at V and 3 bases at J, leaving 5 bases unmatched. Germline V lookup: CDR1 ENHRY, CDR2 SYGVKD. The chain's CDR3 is CAIRPGQGFYEQYF. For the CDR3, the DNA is TGTGCCATCAGGCCGGGACAGGGGTTCTACGAGCAGTACTTC.

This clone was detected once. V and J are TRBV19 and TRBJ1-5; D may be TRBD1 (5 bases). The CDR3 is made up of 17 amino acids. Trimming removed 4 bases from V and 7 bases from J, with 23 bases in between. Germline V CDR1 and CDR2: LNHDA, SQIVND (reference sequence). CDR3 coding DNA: TGTGCCAGTAGTACAAATCCCGGACATGGGTGGTTACAGCCCCAGCATTTT. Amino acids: CASSTNPGHGWLQPQHF.

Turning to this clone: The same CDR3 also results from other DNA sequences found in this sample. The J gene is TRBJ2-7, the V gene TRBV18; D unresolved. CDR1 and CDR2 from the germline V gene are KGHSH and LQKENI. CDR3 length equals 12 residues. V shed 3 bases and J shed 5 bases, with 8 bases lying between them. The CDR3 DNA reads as TGTGCCAGCTCACCGTCAACAGACGAGCAGTACTTC. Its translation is CASSPSTDEQYF.

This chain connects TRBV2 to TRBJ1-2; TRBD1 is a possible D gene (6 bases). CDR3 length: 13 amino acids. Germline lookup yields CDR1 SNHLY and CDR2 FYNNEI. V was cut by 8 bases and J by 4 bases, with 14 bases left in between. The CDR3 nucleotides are TGTGCCAGCTGGCGGTGGGGGGCCTATGGCTACACCTTC. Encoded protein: CASWRWGAYGYTF.

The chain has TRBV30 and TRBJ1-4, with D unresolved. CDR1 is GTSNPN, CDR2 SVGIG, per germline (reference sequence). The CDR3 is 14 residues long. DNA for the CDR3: TGTGCTCTACAGTCGGGGAGGACTAATGAAAAACTGTTTTTT. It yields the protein CALQSGRTNEKLFF.

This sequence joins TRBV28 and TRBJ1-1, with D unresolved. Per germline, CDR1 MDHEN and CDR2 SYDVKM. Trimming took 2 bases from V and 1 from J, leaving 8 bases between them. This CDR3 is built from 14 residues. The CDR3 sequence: CASSLVQRNTEAFF. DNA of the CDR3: TGTGCCAGCAGTTTAGTTCAAAGGAACACTGAAGCTTTCTTT.

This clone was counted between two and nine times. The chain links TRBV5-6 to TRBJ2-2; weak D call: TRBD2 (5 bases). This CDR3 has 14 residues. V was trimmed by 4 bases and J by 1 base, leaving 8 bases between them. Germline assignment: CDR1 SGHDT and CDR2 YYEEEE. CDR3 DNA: TGTGCCAGCAGCCCGGACTGGAACACCGGGGAGCTGTTTTTT. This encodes CASSPDWNTGELFF.

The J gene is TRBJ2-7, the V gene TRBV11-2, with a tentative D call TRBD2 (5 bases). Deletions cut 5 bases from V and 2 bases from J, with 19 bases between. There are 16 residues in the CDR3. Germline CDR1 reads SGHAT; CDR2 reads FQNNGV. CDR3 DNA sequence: TGTGCCAGCAGCCGGCAGAGAGCGGCTTTAACCTACGAGCAGTACTTC. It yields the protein CASSRQRAALTYEQYF.

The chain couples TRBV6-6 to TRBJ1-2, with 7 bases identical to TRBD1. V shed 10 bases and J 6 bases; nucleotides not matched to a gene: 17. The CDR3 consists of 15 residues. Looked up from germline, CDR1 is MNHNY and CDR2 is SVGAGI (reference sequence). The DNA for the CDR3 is TGTGCCATCTCCAGGGCCGCAGGGGGATACGATGGCTACACCTTC. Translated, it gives CAISRAAGGYDGYTF.

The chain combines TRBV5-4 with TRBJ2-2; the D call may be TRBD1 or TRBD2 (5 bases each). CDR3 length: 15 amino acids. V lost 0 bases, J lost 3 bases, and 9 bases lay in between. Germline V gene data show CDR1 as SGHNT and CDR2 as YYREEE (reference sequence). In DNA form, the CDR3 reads TGTGCCAGCAGCTTGGCCGGGACCCACACCGGGGAGCTGTTTTTT. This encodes CASSLAGTHTGELFF.

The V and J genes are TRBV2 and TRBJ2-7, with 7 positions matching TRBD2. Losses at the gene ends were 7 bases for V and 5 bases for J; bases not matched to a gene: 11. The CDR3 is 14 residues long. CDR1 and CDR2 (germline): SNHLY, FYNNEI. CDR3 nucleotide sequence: TGTGCCAGCAAGTTCGGGCCAGCGGGGAACGAGCAGTACTTC. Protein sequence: CASKFGPAGNEQYF.

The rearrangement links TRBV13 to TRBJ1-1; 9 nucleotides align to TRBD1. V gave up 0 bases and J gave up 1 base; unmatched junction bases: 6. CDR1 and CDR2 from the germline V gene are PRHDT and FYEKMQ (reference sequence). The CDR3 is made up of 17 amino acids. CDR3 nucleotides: TGTGCCAGCAGCTTAGGTATCGGACAGGGGTCGAACACTGAAGCTTTCTTT. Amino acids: CASSLGIGQGSNTEAFF.

The CDR3 nucleotides read TGTGCCATCAGTGAGCTCGCAGGGCCGCTAAACGAGCAGTACTTC. Translating it yields CAISELAGPLNEQYF. V gene TRBV10-3 combines with J gene TRBJ2-7; perhaps TRBD1 as D (5 bases). The CDR3 covers 15 residues. V was pared by 2 bases and J by 5 bases, with 16 bases between. Germline-derived CDR1 and CDR2 are ENHRY and SYGVKD.

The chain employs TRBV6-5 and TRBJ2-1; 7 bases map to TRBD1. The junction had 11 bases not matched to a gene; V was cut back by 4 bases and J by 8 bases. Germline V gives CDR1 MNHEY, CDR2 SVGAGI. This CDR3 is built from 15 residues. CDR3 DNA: TGTGCCAGCAGTTCTTCCGGGACAGACCGTCATGAGCAGTTCTTC. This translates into CASSSSGTDRHEQFF.